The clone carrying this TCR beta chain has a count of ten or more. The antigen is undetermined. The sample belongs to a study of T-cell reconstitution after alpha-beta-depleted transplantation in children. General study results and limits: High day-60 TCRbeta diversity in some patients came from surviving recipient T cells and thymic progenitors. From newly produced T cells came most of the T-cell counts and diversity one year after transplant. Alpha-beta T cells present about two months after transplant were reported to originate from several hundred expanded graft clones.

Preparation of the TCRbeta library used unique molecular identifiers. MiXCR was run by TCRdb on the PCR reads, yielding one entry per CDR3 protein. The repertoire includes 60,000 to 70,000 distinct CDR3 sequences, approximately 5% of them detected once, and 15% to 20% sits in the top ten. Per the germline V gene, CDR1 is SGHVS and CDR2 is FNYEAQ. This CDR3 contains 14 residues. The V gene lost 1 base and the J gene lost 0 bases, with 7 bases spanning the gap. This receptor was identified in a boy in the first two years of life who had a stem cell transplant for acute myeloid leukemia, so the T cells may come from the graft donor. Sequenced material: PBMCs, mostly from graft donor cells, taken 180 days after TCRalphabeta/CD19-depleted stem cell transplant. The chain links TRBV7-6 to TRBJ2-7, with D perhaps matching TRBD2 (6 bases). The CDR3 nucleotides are TGTGCCAGCAGCTTAGGGGGGGACTCCTACGAGCAGTACTTC. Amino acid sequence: CASSLGGDSYEQYF.